This entry lists 4 T cell receptor beta chains sequenced from one sample in a study of blood T cell repertoires in COVID-19 (dated by TCRdb to about 2020). Library generation was performed with the immunoSEQ multiplex PCR assay. Imported from immuneACCESS, the table was reduced by TCRdb to in-frame sequences with V and J called. These copies leave out some clones; in studies compared against another copy, an unresolved V gene accounts for under half, and the cause of the remainder is not known. The table for this sample lists 60,000 to 75,000 clones; 65% to 80% of them were counted only once. The ten most abundant clones make up 5.5% to 7% of the sample. Sequenced: peripheral blood. The origin of the receptors is a woman aged 70-85 years with acute or convalescent COVID-19.

There are a few counts of this clone. The chain employs TRBV30 and TRBJ1-3; D gene ambiguous. This CDR3 is 14 amino acids long. V was clipped by 2 bases and J by 1 base, with 9 bases between them. Germline V gene lookup returns CDR1 GTSNPN and CDR2 SVGIG (reference sequence). CDR3 sequence (DNA): TGTGCCTGGAGTCCCGGGTGGTCTGGAAACACCATATATTTT. Translation: CAWSPGWSGNTIYF.

The rearrangement joins TRBV5-5 to TRBJ2-3; TRBD1 matches at 9 bases. Germline lookup yields CDR1 SGHKS and CDR2 YYEKEE (reference sequence). There are 15 residues in the CDR3. V trimming: 4 bases; J trimming: 5 bases; junction bases outside the gene matches: 8. In DNA form, the CDR3 reads TGTGCCAGCAGCACCTACAGGGGGCTGGAAGATACGCAGTATTTT. Translation gives CASSTYRGLEDTQYF.

The V call is TRBV6-1, the J call TRBJ2-1, with D possibly TRBD1 on 7 matching bases. From germline, CDR1 is MNHNS and CDR2 SASEGT. The CDR3 extends over 15 amino acids. V was clipped by 2 bases and J by 9 bases, with 17 bases between them. CDR3 sequence: CASSELRGVGGEQFF. The DNA for the CDR3 is TGTGCCAGCAGTGAACTCAGGGGGGTGGGAGGTGAGCAGTTCTTC.

This clone has more than one count but fewer than ten. V and J are TRBV7-8 and TRBJ1-2, with no clear D. V dropped 7 bases and J dropped 0 bases, with 9 bases sitting between them. In germline, CDR1 is SGHVS, CDR2 FQNEAQ. The CDR3 extends over 13 amino acids. This CDR3 reads CASTPGANYGYTF. The CDR3 nucleotides read TGTGCCAGCACCCCGGGAGCTAACTATGGCTACACCTTC.